Below are 24 T cell receptor beta chains sequenced from a single sample in a study of blood T cell repertoires in COVID-19. Profiled with immunoSEQ multiplex PCR; TCRdb holds only in-frame clones, not every one. This table holds roughly 170,000 clones, about three quarters found once. The sequenced material came from peripheral blood. The receptors come from a woman in her 70s with acute or convalescent COVID-19.

The V and J genes are TRBV4-1 and TRBJ2-5; no clear D gene. This CDR3 is 15 amino acids long. V was shortened by 0 bases and J by 1 base, with 9 bases between the two germline ends. Germline V CDR1 and CDR2: MGHRA, YSYEKL. The chain's CDR3 is CASSQDPQIQETQYF. CDR3 DNA: TGCGCCAGCAGCCAAGATCCGCAGATCCAAGAGACCCAGTACTTC.

The genes are TRBV29-1 and TRBJ1-3; 10 nucleotides match TRBD1. V trimming: 6 bases; J trimming: 4 bases; junction bases outside the gene matches: 9. The CDR3 length is 15 residues. The V gene's germline CDR1 is SQVTM and CDR2 ANQGSEA. CDR3 protein: CSVNWGQGYGNTIYF. The CDR3 DNA follows: TGCAGCGTGAACTGGGGACAGGGGTACGGAAACACCATATATTTT.

This clone was recorded only once. This chain joins TRBV7-2 and TRBJ2-3; 10 bases map to TRBD2. CDR3 size: 18 residues. Trimming cost V 0 bases and J 2 bases; bases outside gene matches: 8. Germline V gene data show CDR1 as SGHTA and CDR2 as FQGNSA. CDR3 amino acids: CASSLATGLADFTDTQYF. As DNA, the CDR3 is TGTGCCAGCAGCTTAGCAACCGGACTAGCGGACTTCACAGATACGCAGTATTTT.

This clone has a single count. The genes are TRBV5-4 and TRBJ2-1; 8 bases match TRBD1. The CDR3 has 16 amino acids. CDR1 is SGHNT, CDR2 YYREEE, per germline (reference sequence). The ends lost 4 bases at V and 4 bases at J; junction bases unmatched: 10. CDR3 coding DNA: TGTGCCAGCAGCCTGGCGGCAGGGGGCGCTTACAATGAGCAGTTCTTC. Translating it yields CASSLAAGGAYNEQFF.

This clone showed up just a few times. V is TRBV19 and J is TRBJ2-1, with D maybe TRBD2 (6 bases). The length of the CDR3 is 13 residues. In germline, CDR1 is LNHDA, CDR2 SQIVND (reference sequence). Trimming shortened V by 5 bases and J by 5 bases, and 10 bases separated the two germline ends. The CDR3 bases are TGTGCCAGTAGTTTCCAGCGGGACAATGAGCAGTTCTTC. The encoded protein is CASSFQRDNEQFF.

The V gene is TRBV19, the J gene TRBJ1-5; weak D call: TRBD1 (5 bases). V lost 6 bases, J lost 0 bases, and 12 bases lay in between. CDR1 is LNHDA, CDR2 SQIVND, per germline (reference sequence). This CDR3 has 15 amino acids. The CDR3 here is CASRGAGYSNQPQHF. In DNA form, the CDR3 reads TGTGCCAGTAGAGGGGCCGGATATAGCAATCAGCCCCAGCATTTT.

The chain is built from TRBV4-2 and TRBJ2-6; D might be TRBD2 (6 bases). This CDR3 has 16 amino acids. V gave up 4 bases and J gave up 0 bases, with 10 bases separating them. Germline V gene lookup returns CDR1 LGHNA and CDR2 YNFKEQ. CDR3 in DNA: TGTGCCAGCAGCCCCATGGGGGGCTCTGGGGCCAACGTCCTGACTTTC. This sequence encodes CASSPMGGSGANVLTF.

The chain is built from TRBV30 and TRBJ2-7, with 8 bases fitting TRBD1. CDR1 and CDR2 from the germline V gene are GTSNPN and SVGIG (reference sequence). V lost 1 base to trimming and J lost 3 bases; unmatched junction nucleotides: 11. The CDR3 totals 16 residues. This chain's CDR3 is CAWSGRTGMKGYEQYF. The CDR3 bases are TGTGCCTGGAGTGGACGGACAGGGATGAAAGGCTACGAGCAGTACTTC.

The rearrangement links TRBV19 to TRBJ1-5; 8 bases fit TRBD1. With V trimmed by 6 bases and J by 9 bases, 25 bases remained unmatched. CDR1 LNHDA and CDR2 SQIVND come from the germline V gene (reference sequence). The CDR3 has 19 amino acids. The DNA for the CDR3 is TGTGCCAGTAGCTACACTGGGACAGGTGTAAATAGTGGTCATGGGCCCCAGCATTTT. Its protein product is CASSYTGTGVNSGHGPQHF.

This clone was seen once. The chain carries TRBV5-1 and TRBJ2-2, with a tentative D call TRBD2 (6 bases). The CDR3 is made up of 15 amino acids. The V and J ends lost 0 bases and 4 bases respectively, with 10 bases between them. The V gene's germline CDR1 is SGHRS and CDR2 YFSETQ. The DNA for the CDR3 is TGCGCCAGCAGCTTGGACGTGGGAGGCACCGGGGAGCTGTTTTTT. It is translated as CASSLDVGGTGELFF. Supplemented by reference TRBV5-1 and TRBJ2-2, the full variable domain reads KAGVTQTPRYLIKTRGQQVTLSCSPISGHRSVSWYQQTPGQGLQFLFEYFSETQRNKGNFPGRFSGRQFSNSRSEMNVSTLELGDSALYLCASSLDVGGTGELFFGEGSRLTVL.

V gene TRBV19 combines with J gene TRBJ1-2; tentatively, D is TRBD1 (5 bases). V was pared by 4 bases and J by 0 bases, with 15 bases between. The CDR3 totals 16 residues. Per the germline V gene, CDR1 is LNHDA and CDR2 is SQIVND (reference sequence). The CDR3 region has the DNA TGTGCCAGTAGTACCTTCCAGGGAACCGCTAACTATGGCTACACCTTC. This gives the protein CASSTFQGTANYGYTF.

The chain employs TRBV2 and TRBJ1-2, with 8 bases lining up with TRBD1. Germline CDR1 reads SNHLY; CDR2 reads FYNNEI. Losses at the gene ends were 2 bases for V and 7 bases for J; bases not matched to a gene: 12. The CDR3 consists of 16 residues. Here the CDR3 reads CASSEMVTGGRGGYTF. The CDR3 coding sequence is TGTGCCAGCAGTGAAATGGTTACAGGGGGAAGGGGTGGCTACACCTTC.

This clone occurred once. The chain joins TRBV28 to TRBJ1-4; TRBD1 is a possible D gene (6 bases). The germline gives CDR1 MDHEN, CDR2 SYDVKM. Trimming left V 5 bases short and J 0 bases short, with 13 bases between. The CDR3 is 16 amino acids. The CDR3 DNA reads TGTGCCAGCAGTCTCGGACAGACTACAACTAATGAAAAACTGTTTTTT. This translates into CASSLGQTTTNEKLFF.

The chain employs TRBV3-1 (or the pseudogene TRBV3-2) and TRBJ2-7, with D unclear. Trimming cost V 1 base and J 5 bases, with 12 bases left between them. Germline V gene data show CDR1 as LGHDT and CDR2 as YNNKEL (reference sequence). There are 14 residues in the CDR3. CDR3 nucleotide sequence: TGTGCCAGCAGCCAAGTTTGGCCCGCCCACGAGCAGTACTTC. Translated: CASSQVWPAHEQYF.

This clone was counted a few times. Additional DNA sequences in this sample encode the identical CDR3. The chain links TRBV2 to TRBJ1-5; 9 positions agree with TRBD1. Losses at the gene ends were 5 bases for V and 5 bases for J; bases not matched to a gene: 4. CDR1 is SNHLY, CDR2 FYNNEI, per germline. There are 14 residues in the CDR3. The CDR3 here is CASSNRGRDQPQHF. The CDR3, as DNA: TGTGCCAGCAGTAACAGGGGGCGCGATCAGCCCCAGCATTTT.

The gene calls are TRBV11-2 and TRBJ1-5; no firm D call. Looked up from germline, CDR1 is SGHAT and CDR2 is FQNNGV. This CDR3 region has 15 residues. The V end was cut by 1 base, the J end by 5 bases, with 12 bases between. CDR3 in DNA: TGTGCCAGCAGCTTAGGGGTCCTGGGCTATCAGCCCCAGCATTTT. It translates to CASSLGVLGYQPQHF.

V is TRBV5-7 and J is TRBJ2-1; 11 positions match TRBD2. TRBV5-7 is an ORF, with its function uncertain. Unmatched junction bases numbered 3, after V lost 4 bases and J lost 6 bases. CDR3 length equals 14 residues. The CDR3 region is CASSRTSGCNEQFF. The CDR3 DNA is TGTGCCAGCAGCAGGACTAGCGGGTGCAATGAGCAGTTCTTC.

The chain combines TRBV3-1 (or the pseudogene TRBV3-2) with TRBJ2-1, with 9 bases fitting TRBD2. The CDR3 contains 16 residues. CDR1 LGHDT and CDR2 YNNKEL come from the germline V gene (reference sequence). J lost 4 bases, V lost 1 base, and 5 bases had no gene match. CDR3 loop: CASSQGAGGSYNEQFF. CDR3 nucleotides: TGTGCCAGCAGCCAAGGAGCGGGAGGTTCGTACAATGAGCAGTTCTTC.

The V and J genes are TRBV5-6 and TRBJ1-2; D is ambiguous. The germline V and J ends were trimmed by 5 bases and 5 bases, with 13 bases remaining between them. This CDR3 is built from 13 residues. The V gene's germline CDR1 is SGHDT and CDR2 YYEEEE. The CDR3 DNA reads as TGTGCCAGCAGGCCCGACAACGGATATGGCTACACCTTC. Protein product: CASRPDNGYGYTF.

This clone came up once. This CDR3 reads CASGSPGTDTQYF. CDR3 nucleotide sequence: TGTGCCAGCGGGAGCCCCGGCACAGATACGCAGTATTTT. The V gene is TRBV11-3, the J gene TRBJ2-3, with a possible D match to TRBD2 (5 bases). The V gene's germline CDR1 is SGHNT and CDR2 YENEEA. This CDR3 is 13 amino acids long. V was pared by 8 bases and J by 1 base, with 10 bases between.

The chain recombines TRBV19 with TRBJ2-1; weak D call: TRBD2 (5 bases). Germline-derived CDR1 and CDR2 are LNHDA and SQIVND (reference sequence). V was cut by 8 bases and J by 4 bases, with 12 bases left in between. There are 13 residues in the CDR3. The CDR3 reads CASSLGIYNEQFF. CDR3 sequence (DNA): TGTGCCAGTTCTCTCGGGATATACAATGAGCAGTTCTTC.

Sample share makes this clone medium-sized (0.01 to 0.1%). This chain links TRBV19 with TRBJ2-1, with 8 positions matching TRBD2. Germline CDR1 is LNHDA and CDR2 is SQIVND (reference sequence). With V trimmed by 3 bases and J by 10 bases, 14 bases remained unmatched. The CDR3 runs to 16 residues. The CDR3 protein is CASSMGGREAKWEQFF. In DNA form, the CDR3 reads TGTGCCAGTAGTATGGGAGGGCGGGAGGCCAAATGGGAGCAGTTCTTC. The full variable domain, in which reference TRBV19 and TRBJ2-1 provide the parts outside the CDR3, is DGGITQSPKYLFRKEGQNVTLSCEQNLNHDAMYWYRQDPGQGLRLIYYSQIVNDFQKGDIAEGYSVSREKKESFPLTVTSAQKNPTAFYLCASSMGGREAKWEQFFGPGTRLTVL.

V is TRBV7-9 and J is TRBJ1-4; D is unclear. The V end lost 3 bases, the J end lost 3 bases, and 8 bases lay between the germline ends. Germline loops: CDR1 SEHNR, CDR2 FQNEAQ (reference sequence). The CDR3 covers 14 residues. CDR3 coding DNA: TGTGCCAGCAGCTTCGAGGGTCCTAATGAAAAACTGTTTTTT. It codes for CASSFEGPNEKLFF.

The chain carries TRBV6-4 and TRBJ1-5, with 8 bases matching TRBD1. CDR1 is MRHNA, CDR2 SNTAGT, per germline. The V gene end was trimmed by 9 bases and the J gene end by 2 bases; junction bases not matched to a gene: 12. The CDR3 is made up of 16 amino acids. CDR3 region: CARRMDRARGNQPQHF. CDR3 nucleotide sequence: TGTGCCAGGAGGATGGACAGGGCGAGGGGCAATCAGCCCCAGCATTTT.